The 9 T cell receptor beta chains below were found in one sample sequenced in a study of T-cell reconstitution after alpha-beta-depleted transplantation in children. Researchers prepared the TCRbeta library using unique molecular identifiers, the study reports. One entry per CDR3 protein, called by TCRdb with MiXCR from the PCR reads. The sample consists of 450,000 to 700,000 distinct CDR3 sequences, 25% to 30% of them appearing once. The starting material was PBMCs, obtained before TCRalphabeta/CD19-depleted stem cell transplant. These receptors all stem from a boy under two years old with Wiskott-Aldrich syndrome, due to receive a stem cell transplant.

In its sample, this clonotype was seen a few times. This sequence joins TRBV5-1 and TRBJ1-3, with D maybe TRBD1 (6 bases). Deletions cut 4 bases from V and 0 bases from J, with 11 bases between. The CDR3 runs to 15 residues. Germline CDR1 and CDR2: SGHRS and YFSETQ. As DNA, the CDR3 is TGCGCCAGCAGCCTACCGGACAGCTCTGGAAACACCATATATTTT. It yields the protein CASSLPDSSGNTIYF.

The rearrangement links TRBV28 to TRBJ2-1; 8 bases are a match to TRBD2. With V trimmed by 4 bases and J by 1 base, 9 bases remained unmatched. This CDR3 has 17 amino acids. The germline gives CDR1 MDHEN, CDR2 SYDVKM. The CDR3 loop reads CASSSTYSGMSYNEQFF. The CDR3 DNA is TGTGCCAGCAGTTCCACCTATAGCGGGATGTCCTACAATGAGCAGTTCTTC.

This clonotype appeared a few times. The genes are TRBV5-1 and TRBJ2-2; 7 bases align to TRBD1. V shed 2 bases, J shed 6 bases, and the junction held 7 bases outside the gene matches. The germline V gene encodes CDR1 SGHRS and CDR2 YFSETQ. This CDR3 spans 15 amino acids. The CDR3 nucleotides are TGCGCCAGCAGCTTCGCGACAGGGAGCCCCGGGGAGCTGTTTTTT. This sequence encodes CASSFATGSPGELFF.

The chain couples TRBV6-2 or TRBV6-3 to TRBJ2-1; 7 nucleotides line up with TRBD2. Losses at the gene ends were 0 bases for V and 1 base for J; bases not matched to a gene: 18. The CDR3 contains 21 residues. Germline CDR1 and CDR2: MNHEY and SVGEGT. The CDR3 protein is CASSYSPDEGGGRRSYNEQFF. CDR3 nucleotide sequence: TGTGCCAGCAGTTACTCGCCCGACGAAGGAGGCGGGAGAAGGTCCTACAATGAGCAGTTCTTC.

The V call is TRBV5-1, the J call TRBJ2-4; no reliable D call. The germline gives CDR1 SGHRS, CDR2 YFSETQ. V was pared by 2 bases and J by 0 bases, with 15 bases between. CDR3 length: 17 residues. For the CDR3, the DNA is TGCGCCAGCAGCTTAGGCACGTCTTCTCTAGCCAAAAACATTCAGTACTTC. This encodes CASSLGTSSLAKNIQYF.

V usage is TRBV19 and J usage is TRBJ2-3, with 10 bases aligning to TRBD2. Germline values: CDR1 LNHDA, CDR2 SQIVND (reference sequence). V shed 9 bases, J shed 2 bases, and the junction held 8 bases outside the gene matches. The CDR3 is made up of 15 amino acids. CDR3 amino acids: CASRTLAGATDTQYF. CDR3 DNA sequence: TGTGCCAGCCGAACCCTAGCGGGAGCCACAGATACGCAGTATTTT. The variable domain in full, with the rest retrieved from reference TRBV19 and TRBJ2-3, is DGGITQSPKYLFRKEGQNVTLSCEQNLNHDAMYWYRQDPGQGLRLIYYSQIVNDFQKGDIAEGYSVSREKKESFPLTVTSAQKNPTAFYLCASRTLAGATDTQYFGPGTRLTVL.

The chain employs TRBV5-1 and TRBJ2-7, with 7 positions matching TRBD2. Germline CDR1 is SGHRS and CDR2 is YFSETQ. CDR3 length: 14 amino acids. J was trimmed by 1 base and V by 3 bases; bases with no gene match: 4. For the CDR3, the DNA is TGCGCCAGCAGCTCCCTAGCGGATTCCTACGAGCAGTACTTC. It is translated as CASSSLADSYEQYF. Full variable domain (rest looked up from reference TRBV5-1 and TRBJ2-7): KAGVTQTPRYLIKTRGQQVTLSCSPISGHRSVSWYQQTPGQGLQFLFEYFSETQRNKGNFPGRFSGRQFSNSRSEMNVSTLELGDSALYLCASSSLADSYEQYFGPGTRLTVT.

This clonotype showed up just once. The chain uses TRBV5-1 and TRBJ2-3; tentatively, D is TRBD1 or TRBD2 (5 bases each). Trimming removed 4 bases from V and 3 bases from J, with 18 bases in between. The CDR3 sequence is 16 residues long. Germline loops: CDR1 SGHRS, CDR2 YFSETQ. This CDR3 reads CASSPQGTPGTDTQYF. For the CDR3, the DNA is TGCGCCAGCAGCCCGCAAGGGACGCCTGGGACAGATACGCAGTATTTT.

The chain employs TRBV28 and TRBJ2-5; 10 nucleotides match TRBD1. Losses at the gene ends were 5 bases for V and 5 bases for J; bases not matched to a gene: 14. Germline values: CDR1 MDHEN, CDR2 SYDVKM. The CDR3 has 17 amino acids. Here the CDR3 reads CASSPARDRGSRETQYF. CDR3 nucleotides: TGTGCCAGCAGTCCAGCAAGGGACAGGGGATCGAGGGAGACCCAGTACTTC.